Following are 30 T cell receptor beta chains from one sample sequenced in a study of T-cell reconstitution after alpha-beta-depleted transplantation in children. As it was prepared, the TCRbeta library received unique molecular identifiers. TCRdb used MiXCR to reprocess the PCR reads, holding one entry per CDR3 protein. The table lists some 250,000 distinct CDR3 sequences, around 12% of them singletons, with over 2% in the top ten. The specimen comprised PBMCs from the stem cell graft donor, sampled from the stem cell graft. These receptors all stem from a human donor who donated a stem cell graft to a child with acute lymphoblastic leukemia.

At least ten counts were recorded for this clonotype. CDR3 sequence reads: CASSLGQGQSTGELFF. CDR3 DNA sequence: TGTGCCAGCTCACTGGGACAGGGACAAAGCACCGGGGAGCTGTTTTTT. The V call is TRBV18, the J call TRBJ2-2, with 9 positions matching TRBD1. CDR1 KGHSH and CDR2 LQKENI come from the germline V gene. J lost 4 bases, V lost 4 bases, and 7 bases had no gene match. CDR3 size: 16 residues.

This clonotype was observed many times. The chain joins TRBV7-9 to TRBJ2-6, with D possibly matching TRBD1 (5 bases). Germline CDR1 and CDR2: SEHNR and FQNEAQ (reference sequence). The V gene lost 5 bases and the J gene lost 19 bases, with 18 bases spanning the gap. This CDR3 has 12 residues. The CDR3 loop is CASSIRSGAPTF. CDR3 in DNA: TGTGCCAGCAGCATAAGGTCTGGGGCTCCCACTTTC. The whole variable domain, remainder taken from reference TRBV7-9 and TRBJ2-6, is DTGVSQNPRHKITKRGQNVTFRCDPISEHNRLYWYRQTLGQGPEFLTYFQNEAQLEKSRLLSDRFSAERPKGSFSTLEIQRTEQGDSAMYLCASSIRSGAPTFGAGSRLTVL.

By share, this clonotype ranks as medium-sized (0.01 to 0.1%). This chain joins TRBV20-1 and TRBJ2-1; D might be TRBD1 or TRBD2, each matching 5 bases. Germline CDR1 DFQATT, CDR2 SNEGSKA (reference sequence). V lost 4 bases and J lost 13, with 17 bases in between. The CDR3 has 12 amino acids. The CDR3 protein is CSATGRQKLQFF. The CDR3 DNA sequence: TGCAGTGCTACGGGACGGCAAAAACTCCAGTTCTTC.

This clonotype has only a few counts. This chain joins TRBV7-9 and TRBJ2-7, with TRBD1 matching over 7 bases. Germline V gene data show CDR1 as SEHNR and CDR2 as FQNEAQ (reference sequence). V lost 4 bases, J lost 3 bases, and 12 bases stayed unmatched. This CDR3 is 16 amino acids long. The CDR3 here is CASSSDSGDRVYEQYF. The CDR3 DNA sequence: TGTGCCAGCAGCTCCGACTCAGGCGACAGGGTCTACGAGCAGTACTTC.

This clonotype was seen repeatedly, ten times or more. Here the CDR3 DNA reads TGTGCCAGCAGTCCACTAGCGGGAGGCTACAATGAGCAGTTCTTC. It encodes CASSPLAGGYNEQFF. V gene TRBV25-1 combines with J gene TRBJ2-1, with TRBD2 identical over 12 bases. Trimming at V came to 5 bases and at J to 3 bases, leaving 2 bases not matched to a gene. The CDR3 length is 15 residues. From germline, CDR1 is MGHDK and CDR2 SYGVNS.

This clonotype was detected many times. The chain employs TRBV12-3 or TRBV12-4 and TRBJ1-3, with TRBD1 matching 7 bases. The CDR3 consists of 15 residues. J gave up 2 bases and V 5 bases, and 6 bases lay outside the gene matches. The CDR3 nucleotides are TGTGCCAGCAGTAGGGACAGACCCACTGGAAACACCATATATTTT. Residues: CASSRDRPTGNTIYF.

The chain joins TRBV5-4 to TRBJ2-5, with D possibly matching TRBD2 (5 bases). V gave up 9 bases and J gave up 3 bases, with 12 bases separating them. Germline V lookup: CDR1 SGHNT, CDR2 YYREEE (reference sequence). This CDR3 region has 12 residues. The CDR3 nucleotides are TGTGCCACCCACGACGGGGAAGAGACCCAGTACTTC. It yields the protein CATHDGEETQYF.

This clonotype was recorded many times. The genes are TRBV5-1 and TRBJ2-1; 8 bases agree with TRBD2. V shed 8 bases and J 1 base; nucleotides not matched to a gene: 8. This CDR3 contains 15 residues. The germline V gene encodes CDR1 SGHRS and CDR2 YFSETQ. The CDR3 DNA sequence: TGCGCCAGTTCGAAGACTAGCGAGTCCTACAATGAGCAGTTCTTC. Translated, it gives CASSKTSESYNEQFF. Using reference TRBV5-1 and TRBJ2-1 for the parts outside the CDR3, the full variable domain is KAGVTQTPRYLIKTRGQQVTLSCSPISGHRSVSWYQQTPGQGLQFLFEYFSETQRNKGNFPGRFSGRQFSNSRSEMNVSTLELGDSALYLCASSKTSESYNEQFFGPGTRLTVL.

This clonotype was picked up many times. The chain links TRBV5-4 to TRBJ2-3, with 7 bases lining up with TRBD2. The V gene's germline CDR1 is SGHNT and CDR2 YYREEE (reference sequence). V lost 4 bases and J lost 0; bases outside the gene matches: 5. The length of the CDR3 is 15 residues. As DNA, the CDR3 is TGTGCCAGCAGCCGCGGGGGTGTTAGCACAGATACGCAGTATTTT. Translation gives CASSRGGVSTDTQYF.

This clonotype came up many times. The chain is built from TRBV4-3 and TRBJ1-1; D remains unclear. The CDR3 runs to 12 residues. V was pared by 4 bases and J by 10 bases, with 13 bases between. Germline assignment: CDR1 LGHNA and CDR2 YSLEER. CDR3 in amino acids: CASSLPYRGAFF. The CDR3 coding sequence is TGCGCCAGCAGCCTCCCTTACCGCGGAGCTTTCTTT.

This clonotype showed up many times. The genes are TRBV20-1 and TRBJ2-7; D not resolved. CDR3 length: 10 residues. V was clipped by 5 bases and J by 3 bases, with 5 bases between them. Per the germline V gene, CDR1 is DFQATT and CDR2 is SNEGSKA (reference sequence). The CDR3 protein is CSASDYEQYF. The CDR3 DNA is TGCAGTGCTTCCGACTACGAGCAGTACTTC.

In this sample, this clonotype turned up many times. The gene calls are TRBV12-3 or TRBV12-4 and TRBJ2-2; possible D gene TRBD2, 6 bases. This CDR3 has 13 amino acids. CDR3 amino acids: CAWRGEDTGELFF. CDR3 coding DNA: TGTGCTTGGCGAGGGGAGGACACCGGGGAGCTGTTTTTT.

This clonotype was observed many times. The CDR3 DNA is TGTGCCAGCAGTACAGGACAGGAGCACACTGAAGCTTTCTTT. It encodes CASSTGQEHTEAFF. The V gene is TRBV6-4, the J gene TRBJ1-1, with 7 positions matching TRBD1. The CDR3 has 14 amino acids. Trimming at V came to 5 bases and at J to 3 bases, leaving 6 bases not matched to a gene. Per germline, CDR1 MRHNA and CDR2 SNTAGT.

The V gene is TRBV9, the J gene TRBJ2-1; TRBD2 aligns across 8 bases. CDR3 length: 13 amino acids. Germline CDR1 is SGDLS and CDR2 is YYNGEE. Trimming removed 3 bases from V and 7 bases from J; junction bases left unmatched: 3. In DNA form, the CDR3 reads TGTGCCAGCAGCGCCGGCGGGGGGAATGAGCAGTTCTTC. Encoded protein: CASSAGGGNEQFF.

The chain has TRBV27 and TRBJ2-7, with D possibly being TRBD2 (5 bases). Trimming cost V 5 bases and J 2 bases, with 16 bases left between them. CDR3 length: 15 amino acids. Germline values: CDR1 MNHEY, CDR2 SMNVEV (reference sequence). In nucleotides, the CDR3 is TGTGCCAGCAGTCGAACACCCCCAGCGGCCTACGAGCAGTACTTC. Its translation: CASSRTPPAAYEQYF.

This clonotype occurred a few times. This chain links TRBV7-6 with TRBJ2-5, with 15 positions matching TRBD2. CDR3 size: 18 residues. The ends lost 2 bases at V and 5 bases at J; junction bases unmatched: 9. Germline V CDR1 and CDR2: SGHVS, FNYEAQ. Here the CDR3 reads CASSLFGLAGGIGETQYF. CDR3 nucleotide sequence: TGTGCCAGCAGCTTATTCGGACTAGCGGGAGGGATAGGGGAGACCCAGTACTTC.

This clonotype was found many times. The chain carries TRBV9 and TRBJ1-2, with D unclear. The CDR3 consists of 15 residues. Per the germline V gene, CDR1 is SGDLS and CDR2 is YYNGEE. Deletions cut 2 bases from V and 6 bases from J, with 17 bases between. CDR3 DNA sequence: TGTGCCAGCAGCGTCACCGGGTCCCTCGCGGATGGCTACACCTTC. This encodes CASSVTGSLADGYTF.

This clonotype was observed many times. CDR3 DNA sequence: TGTGCCAGCAGCGGACTCGGACAGGGCTTACCCTACGAGCAGTACTTC. This encodes CASSGLGQGLPYEQYF. The chain carries TRBV3-1 and TRBJ2-7; the match to TRBD1 covers 8 bases. J lost 2 bases, V lost 5 bases, and 11 bases had no gene match. Germline CDR1 LGHDT, CDR2 YNNKEL (reference sequence). This CDR3 has 16 amino acids.

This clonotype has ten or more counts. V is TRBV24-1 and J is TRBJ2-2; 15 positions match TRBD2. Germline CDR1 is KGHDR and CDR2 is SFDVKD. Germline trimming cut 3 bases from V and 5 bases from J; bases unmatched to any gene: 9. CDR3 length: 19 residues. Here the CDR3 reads CATSDAEGLAGGRTGELFF. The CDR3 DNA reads TGTGCCACCAGTGATGCCGAGGGACTAGCGGGGGGACGGACCGGGGAGCTGTTTTTT.

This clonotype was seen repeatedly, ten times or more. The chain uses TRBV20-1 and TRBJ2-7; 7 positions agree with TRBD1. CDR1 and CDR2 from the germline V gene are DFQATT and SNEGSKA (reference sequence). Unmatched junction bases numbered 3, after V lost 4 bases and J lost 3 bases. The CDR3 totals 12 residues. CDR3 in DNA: TGCAGTGCTAATGACAGGGTCTACGAGCAGTACTTC. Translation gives CSANDRVYEQYF.

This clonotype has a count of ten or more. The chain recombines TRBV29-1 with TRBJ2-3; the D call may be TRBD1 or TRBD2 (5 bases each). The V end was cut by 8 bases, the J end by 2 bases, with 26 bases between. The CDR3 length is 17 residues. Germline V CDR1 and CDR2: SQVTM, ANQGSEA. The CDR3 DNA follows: TGCAGCACAACGGAGGACAATCGAACTCCCCTCACAGATACGCAGTATTTT. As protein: CSTTEDNRTPLTDTQYF.

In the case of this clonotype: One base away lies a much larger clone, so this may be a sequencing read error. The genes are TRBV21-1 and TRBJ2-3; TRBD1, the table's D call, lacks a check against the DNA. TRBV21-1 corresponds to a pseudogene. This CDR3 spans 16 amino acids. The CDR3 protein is CASSKWGTLRADTQYF. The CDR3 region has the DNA TGTGCCAGCAGCAAATGGGGGACACTGCGAGCAGATACGCAGTATTTT.

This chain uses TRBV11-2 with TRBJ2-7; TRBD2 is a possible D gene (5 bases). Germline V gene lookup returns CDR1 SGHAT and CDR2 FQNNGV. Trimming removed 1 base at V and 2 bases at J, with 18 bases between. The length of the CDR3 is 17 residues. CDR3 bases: TGTGCCAGCAGCTTAGTATGGCGGGTCGGAATGACCTACGAGCAGTACTTC. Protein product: CASSLVWRVGMTYEQYF.

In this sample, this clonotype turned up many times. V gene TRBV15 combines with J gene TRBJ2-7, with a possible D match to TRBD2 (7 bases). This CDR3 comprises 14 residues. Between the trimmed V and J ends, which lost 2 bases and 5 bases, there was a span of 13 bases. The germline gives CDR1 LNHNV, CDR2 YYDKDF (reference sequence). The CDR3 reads CATSRTGRGHEQYF. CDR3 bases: TGTGCCACCAGCAGAACAGGGAGGGGTCACGAGCAGTACTTC.

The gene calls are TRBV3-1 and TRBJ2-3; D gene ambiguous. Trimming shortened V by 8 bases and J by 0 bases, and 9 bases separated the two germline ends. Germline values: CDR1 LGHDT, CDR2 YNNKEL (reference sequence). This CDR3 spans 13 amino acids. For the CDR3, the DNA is TGTGCCAGCCGGACGCATAGCACAGATACGCAGTATTTT. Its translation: CASRTHSTDTQYF.

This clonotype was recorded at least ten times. The CDR3 region has the DNA TGTGCCAGCAGTATACCTTCGACAGGGGCCACTGAAGCTTTCTTT. The encoded protein is CASSIPSTGATEAFF. This chain uses TRBV12-3 or TRBV12-4 with TRBJ1-1; 8 bases agree with TRBD1. V dropped 5 bases and J dropped 4; count of bases not matched to a gene: 9. This CDR3 comprises 15 residues.

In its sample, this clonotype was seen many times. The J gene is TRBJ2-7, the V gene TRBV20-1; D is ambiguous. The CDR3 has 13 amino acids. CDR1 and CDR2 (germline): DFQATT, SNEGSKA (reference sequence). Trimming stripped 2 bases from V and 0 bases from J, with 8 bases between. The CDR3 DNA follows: TGCAGTGCTAGAAAGGCGAGCTCCTACGAGCAGTACTTC. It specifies CSARKASSYEQYF.

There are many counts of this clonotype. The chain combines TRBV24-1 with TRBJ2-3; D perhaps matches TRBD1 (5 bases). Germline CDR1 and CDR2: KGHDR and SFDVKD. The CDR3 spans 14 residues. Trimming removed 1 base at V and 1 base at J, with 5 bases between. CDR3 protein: CATSDFRGTDTQYF. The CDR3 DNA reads TGTGCCACCAGTGATTTCAGGGGCACAGATACGCAGTATTTT.

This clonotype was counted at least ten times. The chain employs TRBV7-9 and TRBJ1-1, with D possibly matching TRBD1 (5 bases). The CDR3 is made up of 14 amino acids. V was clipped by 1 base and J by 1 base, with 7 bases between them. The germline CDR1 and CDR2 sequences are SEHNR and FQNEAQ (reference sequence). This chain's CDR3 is CASSLGGWNTEAFF. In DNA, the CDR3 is TGTGCCAGCAGCTTAGGGGGCTGGAACACTGAAGCTTTCTTT.

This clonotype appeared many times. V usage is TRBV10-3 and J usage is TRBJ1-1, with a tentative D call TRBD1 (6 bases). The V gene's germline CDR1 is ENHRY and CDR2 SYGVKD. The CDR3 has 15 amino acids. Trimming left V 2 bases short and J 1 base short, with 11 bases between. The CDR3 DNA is TGTGCCATCAGTGAGAGGGGGACGGAGAACACTGAAGCTTTCTTT. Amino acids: CAISERGTENTEAFF.